This T cell receptor beta chain was observed in a study of blood T cell repertoires in COVID-19. The wider study: T cells, B-cell-depleted T cells, or PBMCs supplied cDNA or gDNA.

The CDR3 runs 15 residues. Trimming removed 6 bases from V and 5 bases from J, with 17 bases in between. Germline CDR1 and CDR2: MNHEY and SMNVEV (reference sequence). Authors' methods: The authors estimated nucleated cell counts from reference gene primer amplification. TCRdb keeps only in-frame clones here, not all; method: immunoSEQ multiplex PCR. That table supplies the V and J calls and clone size; D and trimming were determined from the DNA. The sample yields some 260,000 clones, 70% to 90% seen once. Material: peripheral blood. This receptor was taken from a woman between 40 and 50 years old who had recovered from COVID-19. The chain combines TRBV27 with TRBJ1-5; D is ambiguous. The CDR3 is CASRIEHRSYQPQHF. The CDR3 DNA follows: TGTGCCAGCAGGATAGAGCACAGAAGTTATCAGCCCCAGCATTTT.